This TCR beta chain was sequenced for a study of T cell responses to AZD1222 COVID-19 vaccine (dated by TCRdb to the early 2020s). In terms of the full investigation: AZD1222 recipients given second doses at about 4 weeks or at about 12 weeks were pooled, since spike-specific TCR depth and breadth were not found to differ between the two schedules. A total of roughly 240 trial participants underwent TCR sequencing, of whom nearly 210 received two doses of AZD1222 and approximately 25 received two doses of the MenACWY control vaccine. Enrollment into the trials was organized by age into subgroups of 18-55, 56-69 and 70-plus years, and those subgroups contained roughly 150, 30 and 60 TCR-sequenced participants, respectively.

The CDR3 regions of human TCRbeta chains were subjected to immunosequencing. The paper's data handling went like this. Repertoire TCRs were checked for matches against a reference library of SARS-CoV-2-specific TCRs that had been generated using the MIRA antigen-specificity platform. Breadth meant the fraction of unique TCRs that were SARS-CoV-2-associated, whereas depth meant the fraction of total T cells that were SARS-CoV-2-associated. Using the MIRA data, each spike-specific TCR was assigned both to the spike region to which the TCR was reactive and to a CD4 or CD8 class. Log10-transformed breadth and depth values were compared by one-way ANOVA with Sidak's multiple comparisons tests. TCRdb's version of the immuneACCESS table is confined to in-frame rearrangements and falls short of the full clone set. An unresolved V gene accounts for under half of the shortfall where checked; the remainder is of unknown origin. Clonal size and the V and J genes are those of that table, whereas D and trimming came from the DNA. The sample table holds 90,000 to 120,000 clones, of which roughly 90% were seen once. The ten largest clones capture less than 8% of the sample.

A note on this clone: Which antigen it targets is not known. No base quality values were provided; no much bigger clone lies one nucleotide off.

What the time point label conveys for this sample: baseline before first vaccination. Vaccinee samples came from UK trials COV001 and COV002, including a single-blind randomized controlled phase 2/3 trial of AZD1222 (ChAdOx1 nCoV-19) in healthy adults. Trial participant PBMC samples were collected at day 0 and day 28 after the second dose for TCRbeta chain sequencing. Overall results and qualifications from the work: Reportedly, almost half of the unique spike-specific TCRs recognized epitopes lying outside the regions that are mutated in the B.1.351 and B.1.1.7 variants. Vaccine-associated CD4 TCRs spanned the whole spike protein, with dominant responses in regions 160-218 and 743-854. Conclusions about previously exposed vaccinees are limited, since just a handful of AZD1222 recipients were seropositive for SARS-CoV-2 at baseline. After two AZD1222 doses, both the breadth and the depth of spike-specific TCRs were significantly higher than at day 0 and than in MenACWY recipients. Because no day 14 peak-response samples were available, the repertoires could be characterized only after the peak T cell response. In the small 56-69-year group, the increase in depth fell short of significance, most likely because of low power. Most participants were white British and females outnumbered males, and the authors suggested that clonal diversity may have been underestimated.

V loses 6 bases of germline sequence and J loses 2 bases, and the interval between the two ends is 10 bases. According to the germline V gene, CDR1 reads SQVTM and CDR2 reads ANQGSEA. From cysteine to phenylalanine, the CDR3 is 13 amino acids long. Of the read, only the CDR3 DNA is kept; its 39 bases are in frame from base 1. This TCR was recovered from an adult in good health. The specimen was peripheral blood, collected on day 0 of AZD1222 vaccination. Here the chain combines TRBV29-1 and TRBJ1-4; no confident D gene assignment can be made. The CDR3 protein sequence reads: CSVRRGTNEKLFF. The DNA sequence is as follows: TGCAGCGTACGGCGTGGGACTAATGAAAAACTGTTTTTT. When the CDR3 is completed using the reference TRBV29-1 and TRBJ1-4 genes on either side, the full variable domain is SAVISQKPSRDICQRGTSLTIQCQVDSQVTMMFWYRQQPGQSLTLIATANQGSEATYESGFVIDKFPISRPNLTFSTLTVSNMSPEDSSIYLCSVRRGTNEKLFFGSGTQLSVL.